The sequence of this T cell receptor (beta chain) was determined in a study of cytomegalovirus exposure and HLA in healthy donors. Overall study results and limits: The study labeled approximately 150 TCR beta chains cytomegalovirus-associated.

The CDR3 consists of 18 residues. With 3 bases removed from V and 4 bases from J, the gap between germline ends came to 21 bases. Germline V gene sequence: CDR1 KGHSH, CDR2 LQKENI. It was with 60 Vbeta and 13 Jbeta primers that the PCR ran. Produced via immunoSEQ multiplex PCR; TCRdb's table is partial and in-frame only. This sample has fewer than 120,000 clones, with more than 70% found just once. This clone has just one count. Its specificity is unknown. The chain combines TRBV18 with TRBJ2-2; tentatively, D is TRBD1 (7 bases). Sequencing used PBMCs. The TCR sequence derives from a woman in her fifties or sixties in good health and CMV-seropositive. The CDR3 here is CASSPSLAQGSGTGELFF. The CDR3 DNA follows: TGTGCCAGCTCACCTTCACTAGCACAGGGGAGTGGCACCGGGGAGCTGTTTTTT. The full variable domain, completed using reference TRBV18 and TRBJ2-2, is NAGVMQNPRHLVRRRGQEARLRCSPMKGHSHVYWYRQLPEEGLKFMVYLQKENIIDESGMPKERFSAEFPKEGPSILRIQQVVRGDSAAYFCASSPSLAQGSGTGELFFGEGSRLTVL.